Below are 10 T cell receptor beta chains sequenced from a single sample in a study of shared clonotypes between healthy human individuals. Assay: immunoSEQ multiplex PCR; the TCRdb copy retains only in-frame clones and omits some. The table includes around 990,000 clones, roughly 77% detected once. Sequenced sample: memory CD4+ T cells from PBMCs. Subset indicated: CD45RA-negative fraction. Receptor source: a man younger than 30 in good health. Some clones in this sample may be carry-over from other donors' samples.

The genes are TRBV15 and TRBJ2-7; a weak D match, TRBD1 (6 bases). Germline values: CDR1 LNHNV, CDR2 YYDKDF (reference sequence). Trimming removed 4 bases at V and 0 bases at J, with 19 bases between. CDR3 length: 17 residues. CDR3 loop: CATSTHLGTSASYEQYF. CDR3 in DNA: TGTGCCACCAGCACACACCTCGGGACATCGGCCTCCTACGAGCAGTACTTC.

V is TRBV5-1 and J is TRBJ2-1; D not resolved. The CDR3 runs 14 residues. In germline, CDR1 is SGHRS, CDR2 YFSETQ. Trimming took 0 bases from V and 8 from J, leaving 12 bases between them. The CDR3 DNA reads as TGCGCCAGCAGCTTGGTTTCCCTTGGGGATGAGCAGTTCTTC. Protein sequence: CASSLVSLGDEQFF. Full variable domain (rest looked up from reference TRBV5-1 and TRBJ2-1): KAGVTQTPRYLIKTRGQQVTLSCSPISGHRSVSWYQQTPGQGLQFLFEYFSETQRNKGNFPGRFSGRQFSNSRSEMNVSTLELGDSALYLCASSLVSLGDEQFFGPGTRLTVL.

The chain employs TRBV29-1 and TRBJ2-7, with D perhaps matching TRBD2 (6 bases). This CDR3 spans 15 amino acids. CDR1 is SQVTM, CDR2 ANQGSEA, per germline. Deletions cut 6 bases from V and 4 bases from J, with 22 bases between. DNA for the CDR3: TGCAGCGTGGCCCCCGGGTGGGCGGGAAGGTACGAGCAGTACTTC. It specifies CSVAPGWAGRYEQYF.

V is TRBV7-8 and J is TRBJ1-5; TRBD1 is a possible D gene (5 bases). V gave up 5 bases and J gave up 10 bases, with 21 bases separating them. In germline, CDR1 is SGHVS, CDR2 FQNEAQ. This CDR3 has 15 amino acids. CDR3 DNA: TGTGCCAGCAGCCTAGTGGACCGGGGGGGAGGCCCCCAGCATTTT. Protein sequence: CASSLVDRGGGPQHF.

The chain uses TRBV2 and TRBJ1-2; the D is unclear. Trimming took off 4 bases at V and 1 base at J, with 13 bases between the two ends. Germline CDR1 is SNHLY and CDR2 is FYNNEI. There are 15 residues in the CDR3. In nucleotides, the CDR3 is TGTGCCAGCAGTGTGTATCGGCCAGATAACTATGGCTACACCTTC. Amino acid sequence: CASSVYRPDNYGYTF.

Concerning this clone itself: This sample also contains other DNA sequences that code for the same CDR3. The chain uses TRBV6-5 and TRBJ2-2; TRBD1 matches at 9 bases. Trimming removed 6 bases from V and 2 bases from J; junction bases left unmatched: 1. Germline V gene data show CDR1 as MNHEY and CDR2 as SVGAGI. There are 14 residues in the CDR3. CDR3 sequence: CASRQGANTGELFF. CDR3 nucleotides: TGTGCCAGCAGACAGGGGGCAAACACCGGGGAGCTGTTTTTT.

The chain uses TRBV6-4 and TRBJ1-5; D not resolved. Germline assignment: CDR1 MRHNA and CDR2 SNTAGT. The CDR3 has 19 residues. Trimming took off 2 bases at V and 0 bases at J, with 20 bases between the two ends. CDR3 sequence (DNA): TGTGCCAGCAGTGACCCCCTTACCCATACAGATTATAGCAATCAGCCCCAGCATTTT. It specifies CASSDPLTHTDYSNQPQHF.

The V call is TRBV5-1, the J call TRBJ2-7; TRBD1 matches 10 bases. This CDR3 region has 14 residues. Looked up from germline, CDR1 is SGHRS and CDR2 is YFSETQ. Trimming removed 2 bases from V and 5 bases from J; junction bases left unmatched: 4. The CDR3 DNA is TGCGCCAGCAGCTTCGGACAGGGGGAAAACGAGCAGTACTTC. Translated, it gives CASSFGQGENEQYF.

Details on this clone: A much bigger clone sits one base away, suggesting this may be a read error. Other DNA sequences from this sample encode an identical CDR3 as well. V is TRBV30 and J is TRBJ1-1, with D perhaps matching TRBD1 (5 bases). The V end was cut by 0 bases, the J end by 1 base, with 6 bases between. The CDR3 covers 13 residues. In germline, CDR1 is GTSNPN, CDR2 SVGIG (reference sequence). This chain's CDR3 is CAWSVGGNTEAFF. In nucleotides, the CDR3 is TGTGCCTGGAGTGTTGGGGGGAACACTGAAGCTTTCTTT.

The genes are TRBV15 and TRBJ2-3, with D tentatively TRBD2 (5 bases). Trimming cost V 5 bases and J 2 bases, with 14 bases left between them. The CDR3 has 15 residues. Germline CDR1 and CDR2: LNHNV and YYDKDF (reference sequence). CDR3 residues: CATSPRAVTTDTQYF. CDR3 DNA sequence: TGTGCCACCAGCCCACGAGCGGTAACCACAGATACGCAGTATTTT. The whole variable domain, filled in from reference TRBV15 and TRBJ2-3, reads DAMVIQNPRYQVTQFGKPVTLSCSQTLNHNVMYWYQQKSSQAPKLLFHYYDKDFNNEADTPDNFQSRRPNTSFCFLDIRSPGLGDTAMYLCATSPRAVTTDTQYFGPGTRLTVL.